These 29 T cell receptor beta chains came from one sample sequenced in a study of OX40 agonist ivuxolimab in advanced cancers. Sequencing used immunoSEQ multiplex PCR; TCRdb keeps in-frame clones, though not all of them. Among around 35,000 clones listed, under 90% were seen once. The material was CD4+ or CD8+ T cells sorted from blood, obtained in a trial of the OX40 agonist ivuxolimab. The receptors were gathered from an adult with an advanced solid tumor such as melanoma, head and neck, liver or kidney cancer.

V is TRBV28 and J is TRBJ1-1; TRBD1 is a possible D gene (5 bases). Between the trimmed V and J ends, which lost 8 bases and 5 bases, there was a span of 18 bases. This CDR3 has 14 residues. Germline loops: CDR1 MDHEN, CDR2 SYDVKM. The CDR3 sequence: CASHPGQSLTEAFF. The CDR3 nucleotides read TGTGCCAGCCATCCGGGGCAGAGCTTAACTGAAGCTTTCTTT.

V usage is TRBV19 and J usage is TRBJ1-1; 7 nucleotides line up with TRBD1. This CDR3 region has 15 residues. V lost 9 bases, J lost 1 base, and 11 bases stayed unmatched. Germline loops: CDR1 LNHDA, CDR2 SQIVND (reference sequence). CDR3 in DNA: TGTGCCAGCGGATTAGCGGGACAGCAGAACACTGAAGCTTTCTTT. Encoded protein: CASGLAGQQNTEAFF.

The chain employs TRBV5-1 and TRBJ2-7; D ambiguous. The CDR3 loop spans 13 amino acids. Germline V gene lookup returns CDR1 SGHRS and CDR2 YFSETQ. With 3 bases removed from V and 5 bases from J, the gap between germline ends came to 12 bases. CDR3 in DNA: TGCGCCAGCAGCTCGGTTGGGATCAACGAGCAGTACTTC. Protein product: CASSSVGINEQYF.

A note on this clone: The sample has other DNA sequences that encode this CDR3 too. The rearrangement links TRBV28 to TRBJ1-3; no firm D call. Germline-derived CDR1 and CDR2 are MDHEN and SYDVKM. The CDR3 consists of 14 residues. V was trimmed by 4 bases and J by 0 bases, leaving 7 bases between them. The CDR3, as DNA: TGTGCCAGCAGTTCCCGCAACTCTGGAAACACCATATATTTT. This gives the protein CASSSRNSGNTIYF.

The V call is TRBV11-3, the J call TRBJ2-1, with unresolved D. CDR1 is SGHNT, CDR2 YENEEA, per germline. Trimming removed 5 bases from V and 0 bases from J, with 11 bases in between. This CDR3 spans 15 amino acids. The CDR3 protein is CASSPQASSYNEQFF. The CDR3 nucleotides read TGTGCCAGCAGCCCCCAGGCTAGCTCCTACAATGAGCAGTTCTTC. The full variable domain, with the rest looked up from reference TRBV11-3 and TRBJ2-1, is EAGVVQSPRYKIIEKKQPVAFWCNPISGHNTLYWYLQNLGQGPELLIRYENEEAVDDSQLPKDRFSAERLKGVDSTLKIQPAELGDSAVYLCASSPQASSYNEQFFGPGTRLTVL.

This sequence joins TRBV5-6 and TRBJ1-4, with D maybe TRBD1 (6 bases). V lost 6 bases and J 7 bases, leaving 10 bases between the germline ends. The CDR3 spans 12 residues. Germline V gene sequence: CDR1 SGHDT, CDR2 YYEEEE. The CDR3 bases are TGTGCCAGCAACAGGGATGGTGAAAAACTGTTTTTT. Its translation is CASNRDGEKLFF.

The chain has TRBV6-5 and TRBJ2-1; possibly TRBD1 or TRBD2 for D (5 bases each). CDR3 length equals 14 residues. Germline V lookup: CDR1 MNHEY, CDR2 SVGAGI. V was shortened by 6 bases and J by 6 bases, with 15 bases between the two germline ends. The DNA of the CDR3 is TGTGCCAGCAGGGGGCGGGCCACGGGCAATGAGCAGTTCTTC. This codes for CASRGRATGNEQFF.

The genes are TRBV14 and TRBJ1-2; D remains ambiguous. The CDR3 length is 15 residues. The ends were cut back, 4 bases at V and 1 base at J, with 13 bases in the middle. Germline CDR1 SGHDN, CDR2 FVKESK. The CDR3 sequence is CASSPGRGYNYGYTF. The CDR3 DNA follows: TGTGCCAGCAGCCCCGGGCGAGGATATAACTATGGCTACACCTTC.

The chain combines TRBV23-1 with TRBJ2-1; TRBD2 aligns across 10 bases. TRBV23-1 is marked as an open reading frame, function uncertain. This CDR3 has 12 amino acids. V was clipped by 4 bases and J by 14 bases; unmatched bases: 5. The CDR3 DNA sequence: TGCGCCAGCAGTCCTCGACTAGCGGGTAAGTTCTTC. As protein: CASSPRLAGKFF.

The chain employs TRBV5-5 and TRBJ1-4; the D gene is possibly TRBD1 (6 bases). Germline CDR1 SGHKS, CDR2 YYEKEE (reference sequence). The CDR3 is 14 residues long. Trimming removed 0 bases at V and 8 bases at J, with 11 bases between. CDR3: CASSLAGEQEKLFF. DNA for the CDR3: TGTGCCAGCAGCTTGGCAGGGGAGCAGGAAAAACTGTTTTTT. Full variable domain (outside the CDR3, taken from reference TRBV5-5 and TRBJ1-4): DAGVTQSPTHLIKTRGQQVTLRCSPISGHKSVSWYQQVLGQGPQFIFQYYEKEERGRGNFPDRFSARQFPNYSSELNVNALLLGDSALYLCASSLAGEQEKLFFGSGTQLSVL.

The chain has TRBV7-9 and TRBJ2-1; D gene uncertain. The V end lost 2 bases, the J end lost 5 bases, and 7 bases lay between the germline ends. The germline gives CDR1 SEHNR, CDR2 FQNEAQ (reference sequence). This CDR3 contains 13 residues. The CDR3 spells CASSLRGNNEQFF. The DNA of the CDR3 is TGTGCCAGCAGCTTACGTGGGAACAATGAGCAGTTCTTC. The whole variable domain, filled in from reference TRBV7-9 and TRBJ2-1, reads DTGVSQNPRHKITKRGQNVTFRCDPISEHNRLYWYRQTLGQGPEFLTYFQNEAQLEKSRLLSDRFSAERPKGSFSTLEIQRTEQGDSAMYLCASSLRGNNEQFFGPGTRLTVL.

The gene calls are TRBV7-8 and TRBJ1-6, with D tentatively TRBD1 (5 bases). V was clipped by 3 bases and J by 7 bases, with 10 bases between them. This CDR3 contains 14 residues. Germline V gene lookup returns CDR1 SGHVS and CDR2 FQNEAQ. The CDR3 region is CASSLASGNSPLHF. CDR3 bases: TGTGCCAGCAGCTTGGCCTCAGGGAATTCACCCCTCCACTTT.

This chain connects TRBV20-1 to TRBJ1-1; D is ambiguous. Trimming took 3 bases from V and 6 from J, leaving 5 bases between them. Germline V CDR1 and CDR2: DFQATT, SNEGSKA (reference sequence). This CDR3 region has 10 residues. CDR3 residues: CSARAPEAFF. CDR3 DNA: TGCAGTGCTAGGGCCCCTGAAGCTTTCTTT.

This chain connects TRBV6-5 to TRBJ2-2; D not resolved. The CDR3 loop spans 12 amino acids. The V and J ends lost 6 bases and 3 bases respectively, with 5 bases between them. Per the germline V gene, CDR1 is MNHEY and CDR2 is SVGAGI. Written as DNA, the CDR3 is TGTGCCAGCAGAAGATACACCGGGGAGCTGTTTTTT. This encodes CASRRYTGELFF.

The CDR3: CAWGQSNTEAFF. For the CDR3, the DNA is TGTGCCTGGGGACAATCGAACACTGAAGCTTTCTTT. The gene calls are TRBV30 and TRBJ1-1; D perhaps matches TRBD1 (5 bases). The V end lost 5 bases, the J end lost 1 base, and 8 bases lay between the germline ends. CDR1 GTSNPN and CDR2 SVGIG come from the germline V gene (reference sequence). The CDR3 runs 12 residues. The whole variable domain, filled in from reference TRBV30 and TRBJ1-1, reads SQTIHQWPATLVQPVGSPLSLECTVEGTSNPNLYWYRQAAGRGLQLLFYSVGIGQISSEVPQNLSASRPQDRQFILSSKKLLLSDSGFYLCAWGQSNTEAFFGQGTRLTVV.

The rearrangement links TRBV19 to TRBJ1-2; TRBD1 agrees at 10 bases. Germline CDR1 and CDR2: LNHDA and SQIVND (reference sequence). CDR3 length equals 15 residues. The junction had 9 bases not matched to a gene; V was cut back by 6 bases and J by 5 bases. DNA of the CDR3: TGTGCCAGTAGCCCACGACAGGGGGCCTCTTATGGCTACACCTTC. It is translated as CASSPRQGASYGYTF.

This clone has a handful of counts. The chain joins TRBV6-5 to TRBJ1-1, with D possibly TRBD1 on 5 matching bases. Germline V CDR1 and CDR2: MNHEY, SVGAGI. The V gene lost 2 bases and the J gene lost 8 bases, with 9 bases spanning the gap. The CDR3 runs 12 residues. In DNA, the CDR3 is TGTGCCAGCAGTTACACCGCAGGGGAAGCTTTCTTT. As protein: CASSYTAGEAFF.

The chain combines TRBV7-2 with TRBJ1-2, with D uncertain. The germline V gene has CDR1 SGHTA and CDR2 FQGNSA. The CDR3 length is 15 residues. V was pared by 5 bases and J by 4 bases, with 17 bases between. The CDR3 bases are TGTGCCAGCAGCCCAGGACTGGGCAACTTCTATGGCTACACCTTC. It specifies CASSPGLGNFYGYTF.

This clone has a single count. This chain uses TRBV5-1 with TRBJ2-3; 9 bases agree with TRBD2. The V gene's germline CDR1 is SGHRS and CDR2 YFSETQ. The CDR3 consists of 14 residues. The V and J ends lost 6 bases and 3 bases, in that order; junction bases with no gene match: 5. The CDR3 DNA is TGCGCCAGCAAAGCGGGGGGCCCTACAGATACGCAGTATTTT. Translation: CASKAGGPTDTQYF.

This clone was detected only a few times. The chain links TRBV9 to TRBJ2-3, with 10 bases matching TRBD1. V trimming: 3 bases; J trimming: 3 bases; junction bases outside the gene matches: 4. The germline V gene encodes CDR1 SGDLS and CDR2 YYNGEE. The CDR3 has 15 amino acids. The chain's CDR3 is CASSGRDRGTDTQYF. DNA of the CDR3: TGTGCCAGCAGCGGCCGGGACAGGGGAACAGATACGCAGTATTTT. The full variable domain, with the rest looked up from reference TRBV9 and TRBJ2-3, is DSGVTQTPKHLITATGQRVTLRCSPRSGDLSVYWYQQSLDQGLQFLIQYYNGEERAKGNILERFSAQQFPDLHSELNLSSLELGDSALYFCASSGRDRGTDTQYFGPGTRLTVL.

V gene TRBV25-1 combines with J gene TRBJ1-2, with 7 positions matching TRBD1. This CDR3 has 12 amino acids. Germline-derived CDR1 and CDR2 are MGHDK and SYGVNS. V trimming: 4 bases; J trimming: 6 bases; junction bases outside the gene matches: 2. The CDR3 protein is CASSAQGNGYTF. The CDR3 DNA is TGTGCCAGCAGTGCACAGGGGAATGGCTACACCTTC.

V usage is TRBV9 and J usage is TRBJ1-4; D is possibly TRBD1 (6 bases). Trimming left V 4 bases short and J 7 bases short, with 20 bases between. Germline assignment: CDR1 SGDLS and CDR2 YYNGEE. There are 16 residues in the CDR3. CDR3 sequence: CASSTNRQGLSEKLFF. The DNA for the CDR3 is TGTGCCAGCAGCACGAATCGGCAGGGGCTAAGTGAAAAACTGTTTTTT.

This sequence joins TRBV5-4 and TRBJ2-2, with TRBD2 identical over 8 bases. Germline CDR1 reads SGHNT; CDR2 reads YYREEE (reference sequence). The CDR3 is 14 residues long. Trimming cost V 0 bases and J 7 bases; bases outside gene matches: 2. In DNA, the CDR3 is TGTGCCAGCAGCTTGGCCGGGACTAGCGGGGAGCTGTTTTTT. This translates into CASSLAGTSGELFF.

Written as DNA, the CDR3 is TGCGCCAGCAGCCGAACTGGGGGGGCGGGTTATAATTCACCCCTCCACTTT. Its protein is CASSRTGGAGYNSPLHF. The chain couples TRBV4-3 to TRBJ1-6; possible D gene TRBD1, 6 bases. Germline V gene data show CDR1 as LGHNA and CDR2 as YSLEER. This CDR3 contains 17 residues. Trimming cost V 4 bases and J 4 bases, with 17 bases left between them.

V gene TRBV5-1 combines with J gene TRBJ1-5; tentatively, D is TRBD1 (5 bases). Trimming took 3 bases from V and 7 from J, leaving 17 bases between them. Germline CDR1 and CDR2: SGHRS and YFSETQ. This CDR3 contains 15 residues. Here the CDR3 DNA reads TGCGCCAGCAGCTCCAGCCCCGGGGAGGGGCAGCCCCAGCATTTT. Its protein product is CASSSSPGEGQPQHF.

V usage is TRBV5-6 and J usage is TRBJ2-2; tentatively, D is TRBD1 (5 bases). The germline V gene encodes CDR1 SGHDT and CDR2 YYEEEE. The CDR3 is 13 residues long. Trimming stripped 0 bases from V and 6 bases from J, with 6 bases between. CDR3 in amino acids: CASSLVGAGELFF. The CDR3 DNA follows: TGTGCCAGCAGCTTGGTAGGGGCCGGGGAGCTGTTTTTT.

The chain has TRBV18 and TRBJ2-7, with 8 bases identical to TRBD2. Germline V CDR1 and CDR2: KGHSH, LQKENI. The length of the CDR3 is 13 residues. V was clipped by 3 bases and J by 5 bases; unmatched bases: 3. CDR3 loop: CASSPGGDHEQYF. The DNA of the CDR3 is TGTGCCAGCTCACCCGGGGGGGACCACGAGCAGTACTTC.

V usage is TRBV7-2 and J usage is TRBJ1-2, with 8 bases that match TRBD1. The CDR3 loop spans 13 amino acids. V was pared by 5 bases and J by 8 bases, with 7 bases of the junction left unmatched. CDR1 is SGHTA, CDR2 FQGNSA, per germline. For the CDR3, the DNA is TGTGCCAGCAGCCCCCAGGGGGCTTTGGGCTACACCTTC. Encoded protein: CASSPQGALGYTF.

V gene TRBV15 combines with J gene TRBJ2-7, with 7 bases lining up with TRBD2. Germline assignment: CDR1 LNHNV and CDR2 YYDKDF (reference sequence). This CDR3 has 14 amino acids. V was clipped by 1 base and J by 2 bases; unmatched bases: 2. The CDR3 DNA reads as TGTGCCACCAGCAGAGGACTAGCTACCTACGAGCAGTACTTC. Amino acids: CATSRGLATYEQYF. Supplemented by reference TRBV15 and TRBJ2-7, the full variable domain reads DAMVIQNPRYQVTQFGKPVTLSCSQTLNHNVMYWYQQKSSQAPKLLFHYYDKDFNNEADTPDNFQSRRPNTSFCFLDIRSPGLGDTAMYLCATSRGLATYEQYFGPGTRLTVT.